This is a list of T cell receptor beta chains from one sample in a study of shared clonotypes between healthy human individuals. The table came from immunoSEQ multiplex PCR; TCRdb's copy has only in-frame clones and leaves some out. The table includes about 2.1 million clones, roughly 91% detected once. The sequencing sample was made of naive CD8+ T cells from PBMCs. The receptors here all came from a man younger than 35 in good health. Some clones in this sample may be carry-over from other donors' samples. The CDR3 runs from the conserved cysteine through the conserved F or W. A D gene is named only where the DNA matches it firmly. Clone size is not always given. Where it is, it says once, few, many or a class for expanded clones.

TRBJ2-3 TRBV7-6 - 17 TRBD1 CASSPIESGTGIDTQYF TGTGCCAGCAGCCCAATTGAGTCTGGGACAGGGATAGATACGCAGTATTTT
TRBJ1-1 TRBV28 - 19 TRBD1 CASRTGQGGLNFMNTEAFF TGTGCCAGCAGGACGGGACAGGGGGGCTTAAACTTCATGAACACTGAAGCTTTCTTT
TRBJ2-1 TRBV11-2 - 12 - CASSLNHNEQFF TGTGCCAGCAGCTTAAACCACAATGAGCAGTTCTTC
TRBJ2-2 TRBV11-2 - 11 - CASTLTGELFF TGTGCCAGCACCCTCACCGGGGAGCTGTTTTTT
TRBJ2-2 TRBV6-5 - 13 - CASSYSYSGELFF TGTGCCAGCAGTTACTCGTATAGCGGGGAGCTGTTTTTT
TRBJ2-7 TRBV18 once 16 TRBD1 CASSPSDRGLAYEQYF TGTGCCAGCTCACCGTCGGACAGGGGGCTCGCCTACGAGCAGTACTTC
TRBJ2-1 TRBV7-2 - 15 TRBD2 CASSLVSGRAYEQFF TGTGCCAGCAGCTTAGTGAGCGGGAGGGCCTATGAGCAGTTCTTC
TRBJ2-1 TRBV4-2 once 18 - CASSQAPRGPEAYNEQFF TGTGCCAGCAGCCAAGCCCCGCGGGGGCCTGAGGCCTACAATGAGCAGTTCTTC
TRBJ2-7 TRBV2 - 11 TRBD1 CASSDDGQGHF TGTGCCAGCAGTGACGATGGACAGGGGCACTTC
TRBJ1-1 TRBV29-1 once 12 - CSGQRENTEAFF TGCAGCGGTCAGAGGGAGAACACTGAAGCTTTCTTT
TRBJ2-6 TRBV28 - 15 TRBD1 CASSPRGFGANVLTF TGTGCCAGCAGCCCCAGGGGGTTTGGGGCCAACGTCCTGACTTTC
TRBJ2-2 TRBV6-1 - 12 - CASSDVARELFF TGTGCCAGCAGTGATGTTGCTAGGGAGCTGTTTTTT
TRBJ1-1 TRBV27 - 14 TRBD1 CASSLGRGSTEAFF TGTGCCAGCAGTTTAGGCAGGGGGAGCACTGAAGCTTTCTTT
TRBJ1-2 TRBV28 - 19 - CASSSRSPDHFHSNYGYTF TGTGCCAGCAGTTCCAGGTCCCCTGACCATTTTCATTCTAACTATGGCTACACCTTC
TRBJ1-2 TRBV6-5 - 15 TRBD1 CASSYFGQGDYGYTF TGTGCCAGCAGTTACTTCGGACAGGGGGACTATGGCTACACCTTC
TRBJ1-2 TRBV4-2 - 16 - CASSPLDGGEKGGYTF TGTGCCAGCAGCCCCCTCGACGGGGGGGAAAAAGGTGGCTACACCTTC
TRBJ2-7 TRBV18 - 15 TRBD1 CASSPPTGSSYEQYF TGTGCCAGCTCACCACCGACAGGGTCCTCCTACGAGCAGTACTTC